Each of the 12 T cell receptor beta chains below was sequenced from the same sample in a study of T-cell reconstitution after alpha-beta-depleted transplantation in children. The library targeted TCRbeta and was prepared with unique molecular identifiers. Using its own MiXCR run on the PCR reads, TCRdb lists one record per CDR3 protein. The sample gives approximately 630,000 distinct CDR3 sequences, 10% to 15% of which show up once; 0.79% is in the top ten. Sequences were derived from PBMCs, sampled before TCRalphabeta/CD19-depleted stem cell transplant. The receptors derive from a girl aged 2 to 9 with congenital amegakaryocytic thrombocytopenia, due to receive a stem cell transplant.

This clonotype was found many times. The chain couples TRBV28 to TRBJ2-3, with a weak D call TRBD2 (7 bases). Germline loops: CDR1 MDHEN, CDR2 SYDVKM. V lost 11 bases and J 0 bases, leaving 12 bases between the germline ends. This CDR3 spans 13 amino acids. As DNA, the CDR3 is TGTGCCGGGAGGGGGGAAAGCACAGATACGCAGTATTTT. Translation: CAGRGESTDTQYF.

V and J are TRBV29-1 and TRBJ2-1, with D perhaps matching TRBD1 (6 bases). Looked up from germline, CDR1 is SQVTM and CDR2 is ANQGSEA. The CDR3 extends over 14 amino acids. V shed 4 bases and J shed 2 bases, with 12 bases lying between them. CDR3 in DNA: TGCAGCGTTGTAGGACAGCGAACCTACAATGAGCAGTTCTTC. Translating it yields CSVVGQRTYNEQFF.

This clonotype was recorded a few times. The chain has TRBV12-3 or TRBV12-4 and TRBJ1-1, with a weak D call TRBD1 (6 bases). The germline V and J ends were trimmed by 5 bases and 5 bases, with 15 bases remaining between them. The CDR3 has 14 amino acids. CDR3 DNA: TGTGCCAGCAGTCATCCCCCAGGGGTGACTGAAGCTTTCTTT. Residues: CASSHPPGVTEAFF.

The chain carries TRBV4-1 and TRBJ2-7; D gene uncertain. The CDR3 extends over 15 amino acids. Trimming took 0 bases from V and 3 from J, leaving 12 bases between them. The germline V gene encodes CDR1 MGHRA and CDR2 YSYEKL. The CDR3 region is CASSQDVHFSYEQYF. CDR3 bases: TGCGCCAGCAGCCAAGACGTCCACTTCAGCTACGAGCAGTACTTC.

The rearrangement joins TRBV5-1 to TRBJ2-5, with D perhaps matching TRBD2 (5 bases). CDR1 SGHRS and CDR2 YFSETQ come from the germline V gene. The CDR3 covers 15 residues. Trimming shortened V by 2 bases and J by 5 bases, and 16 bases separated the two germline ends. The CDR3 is CASSFETERGETQYF. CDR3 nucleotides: TGCGCCAGCAGCTTTGAGACGGAAAGAGGGGAGACCCAGTACTTC.

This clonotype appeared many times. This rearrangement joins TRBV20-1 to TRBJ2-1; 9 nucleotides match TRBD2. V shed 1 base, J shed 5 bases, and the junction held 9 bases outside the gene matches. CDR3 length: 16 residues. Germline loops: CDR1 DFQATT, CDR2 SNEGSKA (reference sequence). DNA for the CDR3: TGCAGTGCTAGAGCAGCCGGGACTAGCCTCCACAATGAGCAGTTCTTC. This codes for CSARAAGTSLHNEQFF.

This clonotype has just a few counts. Here the CDR3 DNA reads TGTGCCAGCGCTCTCCAGGGGAGGTCCTACGAGCAGTACTTC. Its protein is CASALQGRSYEQYF. The chain carries TRBV27 and TRBJ2-7; perhaps D is TRBD1 or TRBD2 (6 bases each). V was cut by 8 bases and J by 1 base, with 15 bases left in between. Looked up from germline, CDR1 is MNHEY and CDR2 is SMNVEV (reference sequence). This CDR3 region has 14 residues.

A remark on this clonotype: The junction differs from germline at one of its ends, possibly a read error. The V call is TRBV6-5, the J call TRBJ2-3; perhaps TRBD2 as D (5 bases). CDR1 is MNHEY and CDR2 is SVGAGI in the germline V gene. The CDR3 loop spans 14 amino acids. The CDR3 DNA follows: TGTGCCAGCAGTTACCGGTCTAGCACAGATACGCAGTCTTTT. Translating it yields CASSYRSSTDTQSF.

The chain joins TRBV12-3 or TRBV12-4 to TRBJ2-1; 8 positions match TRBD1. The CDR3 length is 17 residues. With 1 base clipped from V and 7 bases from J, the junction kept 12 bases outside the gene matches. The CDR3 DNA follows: TGTGCCAGCAGTTTAGTTCTGGGACAGGCCTTAGGGAATGAGCAGTTCTTC. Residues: CASSLVLGQALGNEQFF.

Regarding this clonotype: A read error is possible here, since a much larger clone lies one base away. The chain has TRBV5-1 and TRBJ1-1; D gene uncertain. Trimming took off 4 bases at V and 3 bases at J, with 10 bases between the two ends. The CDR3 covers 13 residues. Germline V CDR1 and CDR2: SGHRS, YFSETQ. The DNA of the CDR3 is TGCGCCAGCAGCCCAAGTCGGGACACTGAAGCTTTCTTT. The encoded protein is CASSPSRDTEAFF.

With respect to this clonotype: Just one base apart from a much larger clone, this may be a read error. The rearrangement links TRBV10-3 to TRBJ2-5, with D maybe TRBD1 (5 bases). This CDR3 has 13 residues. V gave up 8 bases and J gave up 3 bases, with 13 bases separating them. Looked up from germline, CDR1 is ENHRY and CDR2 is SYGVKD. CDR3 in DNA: TGTGCCATCGCAAGGCCAGGGAAAGAGACCCAGTACTTC. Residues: CAIARPGKETQYF.

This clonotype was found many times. CDR3 nucleotides: TGTGCCAGCAGCGGCGACCTCAATGAGCAGTTCTTC. Translated, it gives CASSGDLNEQFF. The gene calls are TRBV11-2 and TRBJ2-1; D ambiguous. Germline-derived CDR1 and CDR2 are SGHAT and FQNNGV. Between the trimmed V and J ends, which lost 5 bases and 6 bases, there was a span of 8 bases. The CDR3 is 12 residues long.